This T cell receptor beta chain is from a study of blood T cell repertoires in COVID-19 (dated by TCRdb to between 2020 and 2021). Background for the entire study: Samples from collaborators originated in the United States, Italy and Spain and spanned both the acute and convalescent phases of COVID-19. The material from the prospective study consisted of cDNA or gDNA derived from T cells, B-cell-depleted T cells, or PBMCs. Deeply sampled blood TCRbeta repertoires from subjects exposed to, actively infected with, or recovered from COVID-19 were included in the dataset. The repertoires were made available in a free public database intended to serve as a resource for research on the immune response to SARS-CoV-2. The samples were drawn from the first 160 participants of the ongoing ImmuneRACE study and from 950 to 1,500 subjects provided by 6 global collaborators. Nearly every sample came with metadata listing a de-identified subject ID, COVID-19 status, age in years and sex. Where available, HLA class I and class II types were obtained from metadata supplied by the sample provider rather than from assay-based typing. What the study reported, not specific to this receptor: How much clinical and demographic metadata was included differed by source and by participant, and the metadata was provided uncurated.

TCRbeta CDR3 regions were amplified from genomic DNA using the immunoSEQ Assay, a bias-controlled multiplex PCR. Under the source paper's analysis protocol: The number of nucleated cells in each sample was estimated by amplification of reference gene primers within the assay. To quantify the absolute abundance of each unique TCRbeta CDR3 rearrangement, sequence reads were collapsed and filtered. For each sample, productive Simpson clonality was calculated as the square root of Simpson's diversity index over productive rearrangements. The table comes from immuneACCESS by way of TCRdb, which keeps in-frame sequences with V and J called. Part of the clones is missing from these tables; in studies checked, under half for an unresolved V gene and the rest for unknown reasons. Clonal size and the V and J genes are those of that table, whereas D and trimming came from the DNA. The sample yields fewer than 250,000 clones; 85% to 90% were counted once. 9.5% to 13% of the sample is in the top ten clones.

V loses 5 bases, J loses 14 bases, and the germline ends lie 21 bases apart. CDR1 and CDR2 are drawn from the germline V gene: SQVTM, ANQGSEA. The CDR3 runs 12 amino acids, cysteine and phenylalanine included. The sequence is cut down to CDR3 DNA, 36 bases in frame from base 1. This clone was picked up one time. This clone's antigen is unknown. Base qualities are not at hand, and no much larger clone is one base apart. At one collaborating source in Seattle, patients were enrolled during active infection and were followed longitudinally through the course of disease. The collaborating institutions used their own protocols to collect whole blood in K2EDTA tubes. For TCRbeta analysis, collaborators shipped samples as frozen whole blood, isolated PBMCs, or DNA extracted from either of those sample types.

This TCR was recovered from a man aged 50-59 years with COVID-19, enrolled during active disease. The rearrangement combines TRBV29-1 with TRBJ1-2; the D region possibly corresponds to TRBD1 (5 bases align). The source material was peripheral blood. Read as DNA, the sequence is TGCAGCGTTTTGGGGGGGGTAACAGTCGAGACCTTC. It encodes CSVLGGVTVETF.